This T cell receptor (beta chain) was documented in a study of blood T cell repertoires in COVID-19. On the study more broadly: The study drew acute and convalescent COVID-19 samples from the United States, Italy and Spain. PBMCs, B-cell-depleted T cells, or T cells were the source of the cDNA or gDNA that made up the material.

A Seattle source enrolled patients during active infection and followed them longitudinally. In the authors' workflow: Scientists estimated how many nucleated cells there were by amplifying reference gene primers. Repertoires were generated with immunoSEQ multiplex PCR, while TCRdb's copy carries only in-frame clones and drops some. That table furnishes V, J and clone size, whereas the DNA furnished D and trimming. There are fewer than 250,000 clones in the sample; around nine tenths occur only once, and around 0.9% lies in the top ten. Germline assignment: CDR1 MGHRA and CDR2 YSYEKL. CDR3 size: 19 residues. Trimming removed 4 bases at V and 0 bases at J, with 22 bases between.

V is TRBV4-1 and J is TRBJ1-5; no firm D call. Specimen: peripheral blood. The clonotype originates from a man aged 25 to 40 with COVID-19, enrolled during active disease. The chain's CDR3 is CASSPVPVSGDLSNQPQHF. The CDR3 DNA is TGCGCCAGCAGCCCCGTTCCGGTTTCGGGAGACCTTAGCAATCAGCCCCAGCATTTT.